A selection of T cell receptor beta chains follows, all from one sample in a study of blood T cells in healthy people across ages. TCRdb reprocessed the 5' RACE reads via MiXCR and lists one record per CDR3 protein. Among roughly 800,000 distinct CDR3 sequences listed, around 36% were seen once. The sequenced sample consisted of blood. These receptors came from a man between 18 and 35 years old in good health. CDR3s include the opening cysteine and the closing phenylalanine or tryptophan. Expanded clones get a size class; other rows say once, few or many, or leave the size out.

size,V,CDR3
.,TRBV15,CATSRGRENTEAFF
.,TRBV7-2,CASSPSSGGNRDTQYF
.,TRBV14,CASSHQGDRTPYEQYF
.,TRBV11-2,CASQGSSNQPQHF
few,TRBV20-1,CSADGGATYNEQFF
.,TRBV28,CASSGRVYGYTF
many,TRBV4-3,CASSQDRTQGTDTQYF
many,TRBV5-1,CASSSDRSRDTQYF
.,TRBV4-1,CASSQDPGGNQPQHF
.,TRBV6-2/TRBV6-3,CASRYTGQLNQPQHF
many,TRBV20-1,CSARLAGGDEQFF
few,TRBV4-2,CASSQVRGLAGAKRETQYF
.,TRBV4-1,CASSPSTGAPNYGYTF
.,TRBV20-1,CSARAPPVGDLRNSPLHF
few,TRBV20-1,CSAAIRDTEAFF
.,TRBV5-6,CASKQGYTEAFF
.,TRBV4-3,CASSLYKYPGTKNTGELFF
.,TRBV7-2,CASSPGFRGELFF
few,TRBV4-3,CASSLFGTGENEQFF
many,TRBV7-9,CASSHWGNEQFF
.,TRBV10-3,CAISTGPYNEQFF
.,TRBV20-1,CSARGETGMGTDTQYF
many,TRBV20-1,CSARAAMDRITYGYTF
few,TRBV4-2,CASSQGLSAYNSPLHF
few,TRBV18,CASSPQGDPGQPQHF
.,TRBV6-2/TRBV6-3,CASSLLSGGPEQFF
many,TRBV12-3/TRBV12-4,CASNNGSYEQYF
few,TRBV7-9,CASSNGQGSGSNYGYTF
.,TRBV4-1,CASSQDLGGQGLLAKNIQYF
.,TRBV7-2,CASSASDGPYEQYF
once,TRBV5-5,CASSPAGGLRSPLHF
.,TRBV4-1,CASSQSTGINSPLHF
.,TRBV21-1,CASSKFGGQEEGDRYFTRVQYF
few,TRBV2,CASSRERGTGNEQYF
few,TRBV7-9,CASSKPGQHNEQFF
.,TRBV24-1,CATSETRQGKGEQFF
few,TRBV4-3,CASSLSSAARGNSPLHF
.,TRBV24-1,CATSRGGAEAFF
many,TRBV20-1,CSAREAQTYGYTF
few,TRBV27,CASSLVVTFSYNEQFF
.,TRBV27,CASSLGVERFGYGYTF
.,TRBV9,CASSVGLGTGWNNEQFF
many,TRBV5-1,CASSSQYGYTF
many,TRBV5-6,CASSHGDFYEQYF
.,TRBV20-1,CSARGYGAQGHSPLHF
once,TRBV6-2/TRBV6-3,CASSYSKGHPYQPQHF
.,TRBV7-2,CASSIRTGEADTQYF
.,TRBV12-3/TRBV12-4,CASFKRDNEQFF
.,TRBV12-3/TRBV12-4,CASSLSVAQETQYF
few,TRBV29-1,CSVRRGQRNEKLFF
few,TRBV27,CASSFRGGGNFETQYF
.,TRBV2,CAIWVARGGRGNEQFF
.,TRBV10-3,CAIREGQEEGTQYF
.,TRBV7-6,CASSPVEGPYEQYF
.,TRBV12-3/TRBV12-4,CASSGGLKAEQYF
.,TRBV11-2,CASSLVARAAEQYF
few,TRBV14,CASSQDIGGFARQFF
.,TRBV7-2,CASSSRGQVAFF
once,TRBV5-5,CASNPGTGAEKLFF
many,TRBV7-2,CASRPPGTGLNEQFF